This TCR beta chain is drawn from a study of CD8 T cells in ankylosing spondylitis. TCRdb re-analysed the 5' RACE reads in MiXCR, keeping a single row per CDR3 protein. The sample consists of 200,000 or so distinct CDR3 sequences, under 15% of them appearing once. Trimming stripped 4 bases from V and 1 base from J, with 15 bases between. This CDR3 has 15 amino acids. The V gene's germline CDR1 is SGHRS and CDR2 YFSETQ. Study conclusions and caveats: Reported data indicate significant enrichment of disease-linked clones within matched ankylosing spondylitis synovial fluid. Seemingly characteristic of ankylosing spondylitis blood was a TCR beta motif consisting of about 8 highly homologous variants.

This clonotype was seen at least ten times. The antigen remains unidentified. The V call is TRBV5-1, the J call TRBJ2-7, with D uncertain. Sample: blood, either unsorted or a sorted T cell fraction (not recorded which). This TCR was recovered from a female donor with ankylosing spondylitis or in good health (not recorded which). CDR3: CASSPGPYSSYEQYF. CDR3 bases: TGCGCCAGCAGCCCCGGGCCCTACTCTTCCTACGAGCAGTACTTC.